These T cell receptor beta chains were read from a single sample in a study of shared clonotypes between healthy human individuals. Produced via immunoSEQ multiplex PCR; TCRdb's table is partial and in-frame only. The sample has roughly 600,000 clones; roughly 98% are singletons. The sequenced material came from naive CD8+ T cells sorted from blood. The origin of the receptors is a young man in good health. The conserved cysteine and the conserved F or W are not part of the CDR3 here.

V gene	J gene	CDR3 protein
TRBV25-1	TRBJ2-7	ASSEGASYEQY
TRBV29-1	TRBJ2-3	SVTLGDGTDTQY
TRBV11-3	TRBJ2-1	ASSTSGAYNEQF
TRBV7-9	TRBJ2-7	ASSLPLAGASYEQY
TRBV14	TRBJ2-3	ASSQDPEAPLRDTQY
TRBV7-9	TRBJ1-1	ASSLVGGVNTEAF
TRBV15	TRBJ2-7	ATSRGRDSPYEQY
TRBV11-2	TRBJ2-3	ASSLTRTSGRAHRQY
TRBV4-1	TRBJ2-3	ASGLTVAGTDTQY
TRBV27	TRBJ2-1	ASSPSRGNEQF
TRBV6-1	TRBJ1-1	ASSEITNTEAF
TRBV15	TRBJ2-7	ATSREGPSSYEQY
TRBV29-1	TRBJ2-1	SVEFTGSGNEQF
TRBV27	TRBJ1-1	ASKSDRHLEAF
TRBV6-5	TRBJ2-7	ASSYSKAYEQY
TRBV11-2	TRBJ2-4	ASSSSGRVAKNIQY
TRBV27	TRBJ2-5	ASSPSVAETHFTGSQY
TRBV2	TRBJ2-5	ASSEEGVHETQY
TRBV7-6	TRBJ2-1	ASSFVRDSYNEQF
TRBV5-4	TRBJ2-7	ASSLGDRGPNEQY
TRBV5-1	TRBJ2-7	ASSPGTDEQY
TRBV4-2	TRBJ1-1	ASSQETGAPNTEAF
TRBV13	TRBJ2-1	ASSLRLAGSYNEQF
TRBV7-9	TRBJ2-1	ASSPSGRAILNEQF
TRBV7-6	TRBJ2-7	ASSLARHYEQY
TRBV4-3	TRBJ2-2	ASSQESAGGANTGELF
TRBV6-5	TRBJ1-1	ASSWDRGTEAF
TRBV6-1	TRBJ1-5	ASSDRGAPPQH
TRBV28	TRBJ2-7	ASSHRDRGNEQY
TRBV27	TRBJ2-6	ASSPIGTSGANVLT
TRBV29-1	TRBJ2-7	SVESDGYEQY
TRBV6-6	TRBJ1-5	ASSRSLTVNQPQH
TRBV5-1	TRBJ2-2	ASSLPDGTGEFMGGELF
TRBV4-3	TRBJ2-1	ASSPSRRAGAHNEQF
TRBV27	TRBJ2-7	ASSSGNYEQY
TRBV6-6	TRBJ1-1	ASSPDRGEAF
TRBV4-1	TRBJ2-2	ASSQTQHRGQGGELF
TRBV4-1	TRBJ2-5	ASSLAGIGGVKTQY
TRBV5-1	TRBJ2-1	ASSLRGVSNDEQF
TRBV11-2	TRBJ2-7	ASSPPTGQHEQY
TRBV15	TRBJ1-2	ATSRSSRDSWNGYT